These T cell receptor beta chains were read from a single sample in a study of blood T cell repertoires in COVID-19. Generated by immunoSEQ multiplex PCR, the TCRdb table keeps only in-frame clones and is missing some. The sample lists about 200,000 clones; approximately 86% were seen once. Input material: peripheral blood. These receptors were collected from a man aged 18 to 29 with active or convalescent COVID-19. CDR3s include the opening cysteine and the closing phenylalanine or tryptophan. D genes are given only for firm matches. Clone size is given for some rows only: seen once, a few or many times, or a class if the clone is expanded.

J,V,D,size,CDR3,DNA
TRBJ1-1,TRBV5-5,.,.,CASRLRGIFIGTEAFF,TGTGCCAGCAGGCTAAGGGGTATTTTCATTGGCACTGAAGCTTTCTTT
TRBJ1-2,TRBV30,.,.,CAWSAAGEYGYTF,TGTGCCTGGAGTGCCGCAGGGGAATATGGCTACACCTTC
TRBJ2-7,TRBV27,TRBD1,once,CASSLSGGVYEQYF,TGTGCCAGCAGTTTATCAGGGGGCGTCTACGAGCAGTACTTC
TRBJ2-1,TRBV28,TRBD2,.,CASSFPGSGKLGEQFF,TGTGCCAGCAGTTTCCCCGGTAGCGGGAAGCTCGGTGAGCAGTTCTTC
TRBJ2-7,TRBV10-2,.,.,CASSGLGRQNYEQYF,TGCGCCAGCAGTGGACTGGGGAGACAAAACTACGAGCAGTACTTC
TRBJ2-3,TRBV5-4,TRBD1,.,CASSLRGQFTDTQYF,TGTGCCAGCAGTTTACGGGGACAGTTCACAGATACGCAGTATTTT
TRBJ2-2,TRBV6-2/TRBV6-3,.,.,CASSSVTLNTGELFF,TGTGCCAGCAGTTCGGTCACCTTGAACACCGGGGAGCTGTTTTTT
TRBJ1-4,TRBV7-9,.,.,CASSLMFEGEPFF,TGTGCCAGCAGCTTAATGTTTGAGGGGGAGCCGTTTTTT
TRBJ2-1,TRBV28,.,few,CASSPFRGLNEQFF,TGTGCCAGCAGCCCATTCCGGGGATTGAATGAGCAGTTCTTC
TRBJ1-4,TRBV6-4,TRBD1,.,CASREAGQHSQRAGLGKLFF,TGTGCCAGCAGAGAGGCGGGACAGCATAGCCAACGGGCCGGATTGGGAAAACTGTTTTTT
TRBJ2-7,TRBV19,.,.,CASSITDTQSYEQYF,TGTGCCAGTAGTATCACCGACACCCAATCCTACGAGCAGTACTTC
TRBJ1-2,TRBV25-1,.,.,CASSEAGKDGGYTF,TGTGCCAGCAGTGAGGCAGGAAAGGATGGTGGCTACACCTTC
TRBJ2-3,TRBV4-2,TRBD2,few,CASSPGLAAGTDTQYF,TGTGCCAGCAGCCCGGGACTAGCTGCCGGCACAGATACGCAGTATTTT
TRBJ2-2,TRBV6-2/TRBV6-3,TRBD2,.,CASSYQGGRASGELFF,TGTGCCAGCAGTTACCAAGGCGGGAGGGCCAGCGGGGAGCTGTTTTTT
TRBJ1-5,TRBV6-5,.,.,CASSYFRGSNQPQHF,TGTGCCAGCAGTTACTTCAGGGGTAGCAATCAGCCCCAGCATTTT
TRBJ1-6,TRBV6-1,TRBD1,.,CASSEGGTGISPLHF,TGTGCCAGCAGTGAAGGGGGGACAGGGATTTCACCCCTCCACTTT
TRBJ2-7,TRBV27,.,.,CASSLVGVDEQYF,TGTGCCAGCAGTTTGGTGGGAGTGGACGAGCAGTACTTC
TRBJ2-2,TRBV2,TRBD2,.,CASRRTSDYTGELFF,TGTGCCAGCAGACGGACTAGCGACTACACCGGGGAGCTGTTTTTT
TRBJ2-5,TRBV3-1/TRBV3-2,.,.,CASSQESRGQETQYF,TGTGCCAGCAGCCAAGAAAGCCGGGGGCAAGAGACCCAGTACTTC
TRBJ2-3,TRBV18,TRBD2,.,CASSSRGTQREPSTDTQYF,TGTGCCAGCTCCTCGAGGGGAACTCAGCGGGAGCCCAGCACAGATACGCAGTATTTT
TRBJ1-1,TRBV10-2,.,once,CASKLRQGNPEAFF,TGCGCCAGCAAGCTCAGGCAGGGAAACCCTGAAGCTTTCTTT
TRBJ1-1,TRBV27,TRBD1,once,CASRHSGGVRTEAFF,TGTGCCAGCAGACACTCAGGGGGCGTGCGCACTGAAGCTTTCTTT
TRBJ1-5,TRBV28,.,.,CASMSYRRQDSNQPQHF,TGTGCCAGCATGTCCTATCGGAGGCAGGATAGCAATCAGCCCCAGCATTTT
TRBJ1-3,TRBV3-1/TRBV3-2,TRBD1,.,CASSPQGAGNTIYF,TGTGCCAGCAGCCCACAGGGGGCTGGAAACACCATATATTTT
TRBJ1-1,TRBV10-3,.,.,CAISEVTGFMNTEAFF,TGTGCCATCAGTGAGGTAACAGGCTTTATGAACACTGAAGCTTTCTTT
TRBJ2-1,TRBV5-1,TRBD2,.,CASSLNPSGSLHEQFF,TGCGCCAGCAGCTTGAATCCCAGCGGGAGTCTCCATGAGCAGTTCTTC
TRBJ2-7,TRBV5-1,.,once,CASSPIAGYSYEQYF,TGCGCCAGCAGTCCCATTGCGGGTTACTCCTACGAGCAGTACTTC
TRBJ1-5,TRBV5-5,.,.,CASSPRSTVNSNQPQHF,TGTGCCAGCAGCCCCAGATCGACAGTTAATAGCAATCAGCCCCAGCATTTT
TRBJ2-3,TRBV10-3,TRBD2,.,CATTGGQADTQYF,TGTGCCACCACGGGAGGGCAGGCAGATACGCAGTATTTT
TRBJ2-7,TRBV6-5,.,.,CASSSTAVSSYEQYF,TGTGCCAGCAGTTCAACAGCCGTCAGCTCCTACGAGCAGTACTTC
TRBJ1-2,TRBV3-1/TRBV3-2,.,.,CASSQAPRYGYTF,TGTGCCAGCAGCCAAGCCCCTAGGTATGGCTACACCTTC
TRBJ1-1,TRBV18,.,.,CASSPAARVGNTEAFF,TGTGCCAGCTCACCCGCGGCGAGGGTAGGCAACACTGAAGCTTTCTTT